This is a list of T cell receptor beta chains from one sample in a study of blood T cell repertoires in COVID-19. TCRdb's table, derived via immunoSEQ multiplex PCR, lists solely in-frame clones and lacks some. The table lists over 250,000 clones, 83% of them singletons. The sequencing input was peripheral blood. The source of these receptors is a woman aged 50 to 60 who had recovered from COVID-19. CDR3s include the opening cysteine and the closing phenylalanine or tryptophan. Each record gives: J gene, V gene, CDR3 protein.

j_call: TRBJ1-6; v_call: TRBV11-2; cdr3_aa: CASSSGTGASPLHF
j_call: TRBJ1-2; v_call: TRBV3-1/TRBV3-2; cdr3_aa: CASSPDGTGGRYTF
j_call: TRBJ2-2; v_call: TRBV4-2; cdr3_aa: CASTRGQGGAGELFF
j_call: TRBJ2-3; v_call: TRBV4-3; cdr3_aa: CASSQASLAGGTDTQYF
j_call: TRBJ2-3; v_call: TRBV7-2; cdr3_aa: CASSLVAGGDTQYF
j_call: TRBJ1-1; v_call: TRBV29-1; cdr3_aa: CSVGPGTLNTEAFF
j_call: TRBJ2-1; v_call: TRBV9; cdr3_aa: CASSLGGRGNYNEQFF
j_call: TRBJ1-1; v_call: TRBV5-4; cdr3_aa: CASSTDRVTEAFF
j_call: TRBJ2-1; v_call: TRBV7-2; cdr3_aa: CASSLVTSGRATEQFF
j_call: TRBJ1-6; v_call: TRBV10-3; cdr3_aa: CAISGLAGEGSPLHF
j_call: TRBJ2-7; v_call: TRBV30; cdr3_aa: CAWSPLAGVHYEQYF
j_call: TRBJ2-7; v_call: TRBV7-2; cdr3_aa: CASSQGLAGGSYEQYF
j_call: TRBJ1-2; v_call: TRBV29-1; cdr3_aa: CSVDSGVTNYGYTF
j_call: TRBJ2-3; v_call: TRBV5-1; cdr3_aa: CASSLFQSGTDTQYF
j_call: TRBJ1-4; v_call: TRBV28; cdr3_aa: CASSRPGTGGGGYEKLFF
j_call: TRBJ1-5; v_call: TRBV6-2/TRBV6-3; cdr3_aa: CASSPEVFNQPQHF
j_call: TRBJ2-7; v_call: TRBV3-1/TRBV3-2; cdr3_aa: CASSASGAGGRHEQYF
j_call: TRBJ1-1; v_call: TRBV7-2; cdr3_aa: CASSFGRLNTEAFF
j_call: TRBJ2-1; v_call: TRBV18; cdr3_aa: CASSPFTYNEQFF
j_call: TRBJ2-7; v_call: TRBV6-2/TRBV6-3; cdr3_aa: CASSSRTGSSYEQYF
j_call: TRBJ1-6; v_call: TRBV19; cdr3_aa: CASRILPTGRSPLHF
j_call: TRBJ2-1; v_call: TRBV5-8; cdr3_aa: CASSPSKFTGSHNEQFF
j_call: TRBJ2-4; v_call: TRBV29-1; cdr3_aa: CSVEGRGPYKNIQYF
j_call: TRBJ2-7; v_call: TRBV6-2/TRBV6-3; cdr3_aa: CASSYAPRDLYEQYF